What follows are 11 T cell receptor beta chains derived from one specimen sequenced in a study of T cells in Graves' hyperthyroidism and ophthalmopathy. The investigators amplified TCR beta CDR3 regions from RNA transcripts. HTBI primers were employed in a first-round RT-PCR of the TCR CDR3. TCRdb reanalysed the multiplex PCR reads using MiXCR and keeps one entry per CDR3 protein. The sample includes almost 600,000 distinct CDR3 sequences, approximately 15% of them seen just once. Sequencing input: blood. These receptors all stem from a woman aged 25-40 years with Graves' hyperthyroidism that later progressed to Graves' ophthalmopathy.

To note about this clonotype: This may stem from a read error, because a much larger clone lies one nucleotide away. V usage is TRBV27 and J usage is TRBJ2-7, with TRBD2 matching over 9 bases. The J call may be mistaken, given a closer DNA end match to TRBJ2-1. The length of the CDR3 is 16 residues. Germline-derived CDR1 and CDR2 are MNHEY and SMNVEV (reference sequence). CDR3 DNA: TGTGCCAGCAGCCCTACTAGCGGGCTCTACTCCTACGAGCAGTTCTTC. Amino acids: CASSPTSGLYSYEQFF.

This clonotype was seen ten or more times. The CDR3 region is CSVDEGVNGYTF. The CDR3 nucleotides read TGCAGCGTTGACGAGGGGGTGAATGGCTACACCTTC. V is TRBV29-1 and J is TRBJ1-2; a possible D gene is TRBD1 (6 bases). V shed 3 bases and J shed 6 bases, with 11 bases lying between them. The CDR3 contains 12 residues. Per the germline V gene, CDR1 is SQVTM and CDR2 is ANQGSEA.

Many counts were recorded for this clonotype. This chain joins TRBV7-2 and TRBJ1-2; tentatively, D is TRBD1 (6 bases). Germline CDR1 SGHTA, CDR2 FQGNSA. CDR3 length equals 14 residues. V lost 5 bases, J lost 8 bases, and 18 bases lay in between. The CDR3 DNA sequence: TGTGCCAGCAGCCCGGCGAGGGGGGCGCAGGGCTACACCTTC. Protein product: CASSPARGAQGYTF.

J is TRBJ2-1 and V is TRBV18, with D maybe TRBD2 (6 bases). TRBJ2-7 matches the DNA end more closely, so the J call is doubtful. Germline V CDR1 and CDR2: KGHSH, LQKENI. This CDR3 has 14 residues. The CDR3, as DNA: TGTGCCAGCTCACCCGGGACTGCCATCAATGAGCAGTACTTC. Its protein product is CASSPGTAINEQYF.

This clonotype was counted many times. The V gene is TRBV28, the J gene TRBJ2-2; D unresolved. Germline V gene data show CDR1 as MDHEN and CDR2 as SYDVKM. V shed 4 bases and J shed 7 bases, with 13 bases lying between them. The CDR3 runs 14 residues. The CDR3 protein is CASSYLPTGGELFF. In DNA, the CDR3 is TGTGCCAGCAGTTACCTCCCGACGGGCGGGGAGCTGTTTTTT.

V gene TRBV28 combines with J gene TRBJ2-3; 7 nucleotides agree with TRBD2. The length of the CDR3 is 16 residues. V trimming: 3 bases; J trimming: 2 bases; junction bases outside the gene matches: 8. Germline V CDR1 and CDR2: MDHEN, SYDVKM. The CDR3 loop is CASSFGASGDTDTQYF. The CDR3 DNA reads as TGTGCCAGCAGTTTCGGGGCTAGCGGAGACACAGATACGCAGTATTTT.

This clonotype was recorded many times. The V gene is TRBV12-3 or TRBV12-4, the J gene TRBJ2-7; unclear D gene. There are 12 residues in the CDR3. The germline V and J ends were trimmed by 3 bases and 7 bases, with 10 bases remaining between them. In DNA, the CDR3 is TGTGCCAGCAGTTTTTTCCAAGGGGAGCAGTACTTC. It encodes CASSFFQGEQYF.

This clonotype was counted ten times or more. The rearrangement links TRBV11-3 to TRBJ2-5; the D gene could be TRBD1 or TRBD2 (6 bases each). Germline CDR1 reads SGHNT; CDR2 reads YENEEA. Between the trimmed V and J ends, which lost 6 bases and 5 bases, there was a span of 13 bases. This CDR3 region has 13 residues. CDR3 sequence: CASSFGGGETQYF. Written as DNA, the CDR3 is TGTGCCAGCAGTTTTGGAGGGGGTGAGACCCAGTACTTC.

This clonotype was detected ten times or more. This sequence joins TRBV30 and TRBJ1-1; possibly TRBD1 for D (6 bases). This CDR3 spans 10 amino acids. V was clipped by 8 bases and J by 7 bases, with 11 bases between them. Looked up from germline, CDR1 is GTSNPN and CDR2 is SVGIG (reference sequence). The CDR3, as DNA: TGTGCCGGGGGGCGGGATGAAGCTTTCTTT. Translation: CAGGRDEAFF.

This clonotype was observed a handful of times. This chain joins TRBV18 and TRBJ2-3; TRBD1 might be the D (5 bases). Deletions cut 3 bases from V and 0 bases from J, with 16 bases between. The CDR3 has 17 amino acids. Germline assignment: CDR1 KGHSH and CDR2 LQKENI. The CDR3 spells CASSPASDSQSTDTQYF. The CDR3 DNA follows: TGTGCCAGCTCACCTGCTTCCGACAGCCAAAGCACAGATACGCAGTATTTT.

The chain links TRBV4-1 to TRBJ1-2; D gene unclear. V lost 3 bases and J 5 bases, leaving 13 bases between the germline ends. The CDR3 consists of 14 residues. The germline CDR1 and CDR2 sequences are MGHRA and YSYEKL. The CDR3 coding sequence is TGCGCCAGCAGCCACGGAGGTTCCCATTATGGCTACACCTTC. Its protein product is CASSHGGSHYGYTF.